What follows are 26 T cell receptor beta chains derived from one specimen sequenced in a study of CD8 T cells in ankylosing spondylitis. Overall study findings and caveats: In ankylosing spondylitis blood, a motif of about 8 highly homologous TCR beta variants appeared characteristic.

These TCRs are of unknown antigen specificity. TCRdb called the 5' RACE reads again in MiXCR, with one record for every CDR3 protein. The sample carries under 450,000 distinct CDR3 sequences, approximately 17% recorded once. Specimen: blood, either unsorted or a sorted T cell fraction (not recorded which). The receptors derive from a male donor with ankylosing spondylitis.

The chain has TRBV9 and TRBJ1-1; D remains ambiguous. The CDR3 contains 15 residues. Germline loops: CDR1 SGDLS, CDR2 YYNGEE. The V gene lost 0 bases and the J gene lost 0 bases, with 9 bases spanning the gap. The CDR3 DNA sequence: TGTGCCAGCAGCGTAGCGCCTGGGGTGAACACTGAAGCTTTCTTT. Translated, it gives CASSVAPGVNTEAFF.

This rearrangement joins TRBV5-1 to TRBJ1-1; 7 nucleotides align to TRBD1. V lost 4 bases to trimming and J lost 6 bases; unmatched junction nucleotides: 15. Germline-derived CDR1 and CDR2 are SGHRS and YFSETQ. CDR3 size: 16 residues. The DNA for the CDR3 is TGCGCCAGCAGCGGATTACAGGGGCGCTCTTTGGCTGAAGCTTTCTTT. Amino acids: CASSGLQGRSLAEAFF.

This clonotype has more than one count but fewer than ten. This chain links TRBV5-6 with TRBJ2-2; D is ambiguous. Germline CDR1 SGHDT, CDR2 YYEEEE. The CDR3 spans 14 residues. Trimming pared 1 base from V and 5 bases from J, leaving 9 bases between. This chain's CDR3 is CASSLRQVTGELFF. CDR3 in DNA: TGTGCCAGCAGCTTGCGGCAGGTGACCGGGGAGCTGTTTTTT.

This clonotype was counted only a few times. The V gene is TRBV6-2 or TRBV6-3, the J gene TRBJ1-1; D unresolved. CDR3 size: 19 residues. V lost 2 bases and J lost 1, with 23 bases in between. The V gene's germline CDR1 is MNHEY and CDR2 SVGEGT. The CDR3 is CASSYIVISAPRANTEAFF. The CDR3 DNA sequence: TGTGCCAGCAGTTACATAGTGATCTCGGCTCCGAGGGCGAACACTGAAGCTTTCTTT.

This clonotype has only a few counts. J is TRBJ2-3 and V is TRBV6-1; 11 bases line up with TRBD2. The CDR3 length is 16 residues. The germline CDR1 and CDR2 sequences are MNHNS and SASEGT. V was clipped by 6 bases and J by 6 bases; unmatched bases: 11. The CDR3 sequence is CASSRGTSGPGDTQYF. In nucleotides, the CDR3 is TGTGCCAGCAGCCGAGGGACTAGCGGCCCGGGGGATACGCAGTATTTT.

This clonotype was picked up a small number of times. The chain uses TRBV6-1 and TRBJ2-7; 11 nucleotides align to TRBD1. V trimming: 6 bases; J trimming: 2 bases; junction bases outside the gene matches: 3. This CDR3 comprises 14 residues. CDR1 MNHNS and CDR2 SASEGT come from the germline V gene. The CDR3 loop reads CASRGTGGTYEQYF. For the CDR3, the DNA is TGTGCCAGCAGGGGGACAGGGGGGACCTACGAGCAGTACTTC.

The rearrangement links TRBV18 to TRBJ2-1; D is possibly TRBD2 (6 bases). The CDR3 contains 17 residues. V was trimmed by 3 bases and J by 7 bases, leaving 22 bases between them. Germline V gene lookup returns CDR1 KGHSH and CDR2 LQKENI. The DNA of the CDR3 is TGTGCCAGCTCACCTCTTAGCGGCGGCGGGGCCAGGAATGAGCAGTTCTTC. Translation: CASSPLSGGGARNEQFF.

This clonotype has just one count. V usage is TRBV2 and J usage is TRBJ2-5; D call uncertain. This CDR3 contains 14 residues. Looked up from germline, CDR1 is SNHLY and CDR2 is FYNNEI. Trimming pared 1 base from V and 6 bases from J, leaving 12 bases between. This chain's CDR3 is CASSEGSILQTQYF. In nucleotides, the CDR3 is TGTGCCAGCAGTGAAGGCTCTATCCTGCAGACCCAGTACTTC.

The V call is TRBV14, the J call TRBJ1-2; D gene unclear. This CDR3 comprises 15 residues. Germline V gene lookup returns CDR1 SGHDN and CDR2 FVKESK. Trimming stripped 3 bases from V and 8 bases from J, with 19 bases between. Here the CDR3 DNA reads TGTGCCAGCAGCCATCCGCGGCTCGTCTATGAAGGCTACACCTTC. Translating gives CASSHPRLVYEGYTF.

This clonotype showed up just a few times. V usage is TRBV7-9 and J usage is TRBJ2-3; TRBD1 aligns across 10 bases. The junction had 4 bases not matched to a gene; V was cut back by 5 bases and J by 2 bases. CDR3 length: 15 amino acids. Germline V gene data show CDR1 as SEHNR and CDR2 as FQNEAQ (reference sequence). The CDR3: CASSEGQGDTDTQYF. The CDR3 nucleotides read TGTGCCAGCAGCGAAGGACAGGGGGACACAGATACGCAGTATTTT.

This clonotype was counted at least ten times. V usage is TRBV12-3 or TRBV12-4 and J usage is TRBJ1-5, with D possibly TRBD1 on 5 matching bases. Trimming left V 0 bases short and J 8 bases short, with 8 bases between. The CDR3 contains 13 residues. CDR3 in amino acids: CASSLAGVEPQHF. The CDR3 DNA reads TGTGCCAGCAGTTTAGCGGGGGTGGAGCCCCAGCATTTT.

The chain combines TRBV6-1 with TRBJ2-7; 10 nucleotides align to TRBD1. The CDR3 has 13 amino acids. The germline gives CDR1 MNHNS, CDR2 SASEGT. V lost 8 bases and J lost 6; bases outside the gene matches: 7. CDR3 DNA: TGTGCCAGCGGGCGGGACAGGGGTAGCGAGCAGTACTTC. Its protein product is CASGRDRGSEQYF.

This clonotype appeared many times. The rearrangement uses TRBV12-3 or TRBV12-4 and TRBJ1-1; 8 bases fit TRBD1. The junction had 5 bases not matched to a gene; V was cut back by 6 bases and J by 8 bases. The CDR3 totals 12 residues. In nucleotides, the CDR3 is TGTGCCAGCAGGGACAGGGTTGGGGAAGCTTTCTTT. It yields the protein CASRDRVGEAFF.

The J gene is TRBJ2-1, the V gene TRBV14, with 14 bases aligning to TRBD2. Germline assignment: CDR1 SGHDN and CDR2 FVKESK. This CDR3 comprises 17 residues. Trimming at V came to 4 bases and at J to 8 bases, leaving 10 bases not matched to a gene. Here the CDR3 reads CASSPRTSGGSYDEQFF. The CDR3 region has the DNA TGTGCCAGCAGCCCGCGGACTAGCGGGGGGTCATACGATGAGCAGTTCTTC.

The sample holds a few counts of this clonotype. V and J are TRBV27 and TRBJ1-2, with D maybe TRBD1 (5 bases). Germline V gene lookup returns CDR1 MNHEY and CDR2 SMNVEV (reference sequence). CDR3 length equals 14 residues. V lost 6 bases and J 2 bases, leaving 13 bases between the germline ends. CDR3 DNA: TGTGCCAGCAGCTCCATCACAGGCAACTATGGCTACACCTTC. It encodes CASSSITGNYGYTF.

The sample holds a few counts of this clonotype. The chain employs TRBV27 and TRBJ1-6; TRBD1 agrees at 7 bases. CDR1 is MNHEY, CDR2 SMNVEV, per germline (reference sequence). The length of the CDR3 is 14 residues. The junction had 4 bases not matched to a gene; V was cut back by 3 bases and J by 8 bases. DNA of the CDR3: TGTGCCAGCAGTTTGGACAGGCGGGATTCACCCCTCCACTTT. Protein product: CASSLDRRDSPLHF.

This clonotype was seen a handful of times. This chain joins TRBV20-1 and TRBJ2-3, with D perhaps TRBD1 (5 bases). Deletions cut 3 bases from V and 4 bases from J, with 17 bases between. CDR3 size: 15 residues. Germline loops: CDR1 DFQATT, CDR2 SNEGSKA (reference sequence). This chain's CDR3 is CSASNPLGRADTQYF. In nucleotides, the CDR3 is TGCAGTGCTAGCAATCCCCTGGGGCGAGCAGATACGCAGTATTTT.

This clonotype has at least ten counts. The chain has TRBV7-9 and TRBJ2-5, with 8 bases lining up with TRBD1. In germline, CDR1 is SEHNR, CDR2 FQNEAQ (reference sequence). The V segment lost 6 bases and the J segment 4 bases; nucleotides outside the gene matches: 4. The CDR3 runs to 13 residues. The CDR3 bases are TGTGCCAGCAGTCCCAGGGGGCCAGAGACCCAGTACTTC. Translated: CASSPRGPETQYF.

J is TRBJ2-3 and V is TRBV2; 16 nucleotides align to TRBD2. The V gene end was trimmed by 7 bases and the J gene end by 6 bases; junction bases not matched to a gene: 10. The CDR3 sequence is 17 residues long. Germline V gene lookup returns CDR1 SNHLY and CDR2 FYNNEI. The CDR3 coding sequence is TGTGCCAGCACGGGACTAGCGGGGGGGCCATATCGGGATACGCAGTATTTT. It yields the protein CASTGLAGGPYRDTQYF.

Only a few counts were recorded for this clonotype. J is TRBJ1-1 and V is TRBV20-1, with D perhaps TRBD1 (5 bases). Germline loops: CDR1 DFQATT, CDR2 SNEGSKA (reference sequence). This CDR3 has 12 residues. The CDR3 region is CSAPGRNTEAFF. The DNA of the CDR3 is TGCAGCGCACCAGGGCGGAACACTGAAGCTTTCTTT.

This clonotype was counted only a few times. In DNA, the CDR3 is TGTGCCAGCAGTTTAGCGCTAGGGGGGTTCAGGGAGCAGTTCTTC. Translating gives CASSLALGGFREQFF. The rearrangement joins TRBV12-3 or TRBV12-4 to TRBJ2-1; the D gene could be TRBD1 or TRBD2 (6 bases each). The length of the CDR3 is 15 residues. V was shortened by 0 bases and J by 10 bases, with 16 bases between the two germline ends.

This clonotype was recorded a few times. The V gene is TRBV6-5, the J gene TRBJ2-3; 16 positions match TRBD2. This CDR3 contains 18 residues. Germline V lookup: CDR1 MNHEY, CDR2 SVGAGI. The V gene end was trimmed by 4 bases and the J gene end by 3 bases; junction bases not matched to a gene: 7. In DNA, the CDR3 is TGTGCCAGCAGTTCCGGGACTAGCGGGAGGGCCAGTACAGATACGCAGTATTTT. It is translated as CASSSGTSGRASTDTQYF.

This chain uses TRBV29-1 with TRBJ2-6, with 7 bases lining up with TRBD1. After removal of 4 bases from V and 3 bases from J, the junction contained 6 bases not matched to a gene. CDR3 length: 15 amino acids. Per the germline V gene, CDR1 is SQVTM and CDR2 is ANQGSEA. CDR3 sequence reads: CSVVSGGDGANVLTF. Written as DNA, the CDR3 is TGCAGCGTTGTTTCAGGGGGAGATGGGGCCAACGTCCTGACTTTC.

V and J are TRBV3-1 and TRBJ1-2; tentative D call: TRBD1 (6 bases). The CDR3 runs to 13 residues. Germline V gives CDR1 LGHDT, CDR2 YNNKEL (reference sequence). V lost 4 bases to trimming and J lost 8 bases, with 14 bases between them. CDR3 bases: TGTGCCAGCAGCCGGGAGTCTACAGGGGGCTACACCTTC. This sequence encodes CASSRESTGGYTF.

There are many counts of this clonotype. CDR3 region: CSVDRGRETQYF. CDR3 DNA sequence: TGCAGCGTTGACAGGGGCAGAGAGACCCAGTACTTC. The rearrangement links TRBV29-1 to TRBJ2-5; D is possibly TRBD1 (6 bases). The germline V and J ends were trimmed by 3 bases and 4 bases, with 9 bases remaining between them. Germline-derived CDR1 and CDR2 are SQVTM and ANQGSEA. The CDR3 has 12 amino acids. Based on the CDR3 plus reference TRBV29-1 and TRBJ2-5, the full variable domain is SAVISQKPSRDICQRGTSLTIQCQVDSQVTMMFWYRQQPGQSLTLIATANQGSEATYESGFVIDKFPISRPNLTFSTLTVSNMSPEDSSIYLCSVDRGRETQYFGPGTRLLVL.

The CDR3 is CATSDVTPDTQYF. The CDR3 nucleotides are TGTGCCACCAGTGATGTGACGCCAGATACGCAGTATTTT. The chain employs TRBV24-1 and TRBJ2-3; D uncertain. Germline-derived CDR1 and CDR2 are KGHDR and SFDVKD. Trimming removed 3 bases at V and 4 bases at J, with 7 bases between. The CDR3 consists of 13 residues.